This T cell receptor beta chain was sequenced in a study of human T cells and chemical hapten exposure. Study-wide background: Per-sample variation in TCR yield stemmed mainly from small pooled library volume differences. Points from the study as a whole: DPC sensitization left the count of TCRs above 1 in 1000 unchanged.

Comment on this clonotype: Its antigen is still unknown.

As the library was built, unique molecular identifiers were attached to individual cDNA molecules. Source study methods: A typical sample had 100,000 or so TCRs, with about 23,224 to 690,600 overall. MiXCR, run by TCRdb on the RACE reads, gives a single entry per CDR3 protein. The V and J calls here are based on TCRdb, not the publication. The data hold fewer than 100,000 distinct CDR3 sequences, with over 6.5% observed a single time. Time point described: healthy volunteer bleed at 6 weeks. The authors' total RNA extraction used unfractionated whole blood. This CDR3 is 12 amino acids long. CDR1 SGHRS and CDR2 YFSETQ come from the germline V gene. Trimming took 4 bases from V and 8 from J; bases not matched to a gene: 4.

Sequenced input: whole blood. V is TRBV5-1 and J is TRBJ1-2; TRBD1 aligns across 8 bases. The clonotype comes from a female donor in good health. Some clones in this sample may be carry-over from other donors' samples. The CDR3 loop is CASSPDRVGYTF. The CDR3 region has the DNA TGCGCCAGCAGCCCGGACAGGGTAGGCTACACCTTC.